The entry below gives a single T cell receptor beta chain sequence along with its context. The antigen is not known. Trimming at V came to 5 bases and at J to 2 bases, leaving 22 bases not matched to a gene. The length of the CDR3 is 21 residues. The data belong to a study of T cell repertoires in cytomegalovirus infection. Study-wide background: CMV epitopes used comprised recently identified HLA-C-restricted ones and well-studied HLA-B-restricted ones. Indicated by public TCR beta signatures were CMV infection and matching HLA type.

In TCRdb, the reads were re-called with MiXCR into one record per CDR3 protein. This table has approximately 990,000 distinct CDR3 sequences, roughly a third appearing once. Overall study findings and caveats: Totalled public TCR beta family frequency picked out people who carried CMV plus the relevant HLA. The response measured ex vivo was dominated by TCR beta clonotypes (HLA-C-restricted and CMV-specific).

This chain links TRBV12-3 or TRBV12-4 with TRBJ1-5; 9 positions agree with TRBD1. Sequences were derived from cultured CD8+ T cells from PBMCs, sampled from culture after CMV antigen stimulation. This TCR was sampled from a human donor in good health (CMV status not recorded). Some clones in this sample may be carry-over from other donors' samples. The CDR3 nucleotides read TGTGCCAGCAGTGGTTCTGACGGACAGGGGTCTGTTATCTTAGGCAATCAGCCCCAGCATTTT. As protein: CASSGSDGQGSVILGNQPQHF.